This T cell receptor (beta chain) was retrieved from a study of shared clonotypes between healthy human individuals. Notes on the study in general: The authors expected sequencing depth to affect clonotype sharing among donors.

A note on this clone: Its specificity is unknown.

Original data processing: Filtering differed since immunoSEQ provided only junctions, with no quality scores. Method: immunoSEQ multiplex PCR; TCRdb's copy keeps in-frame clones and lacks some. V, J and clone size are taken as reported in that table, and D and trimming were inferred from the DNA itself. The sample includes about 2 million clones, roughly 94% of them seen just once. The CDR3 has 11 residues. The V and J ends lost 4 bases and 7 bases respectively, with 9 bases between them. From germline, CDR1 is SGHDT and CDR2 YYEEEE. What was sequenced was naive CD4+ T cells sorted from blood. Subset of the sample: CD45RA+ positively selected. This clonotype was sampled from a man younger than 35 in good health. The J gene is TRBJ2-7, the V gene TRBV5-6, with D uncertain. The CDR3 DNA follows: TGTGCCAGCAGCCGAGAGGAAGAGCAGTACTTC. It is translated as CASSREEEQYF.